The following is a T cell receptor beta chain sequence with its context. The record originates from a study of blood T cells in healthy people across ages. PCR was performed a second time for roughly 7 to 11 cycles using a sample-barcoded 5' primer and a J-beta primer mix. TCRdb fed the 5' RACE reads into MiXCR, producing one record per CDR3 protein. The sample yields some 760,000 distinct CDR3 sequences, roughly 25% seen once. These data also formed part of another study, on T cells of mothers and their children. This second study notes: Three healthy Caucasian mothers served as donors, and their six children did as well.

This receptor was taken from a boy aged 5-17 years in good health. The sample was blood.

This CDR3 reads CASSSPDWGDRNEQFF. CDR3 in DNA: TGTGCCAGCAGCTCGCCGGACTGGGGGGATAGGAATGAGCAGTTCTTC. The chain is built from TRBV5-6 and TRBJ2-5; tentative D call: TRBD2 (6 bases). The assigned J gene may be wrong: the sequence end matches TRBJ2-1 better. Germline V gives CDR1 SGHDT, CDR2 YYEEEE. This CDR3 contains 16 residues.